The source of this TCR beta chain is a study of OX40 agonist ivuxolimab in advanced cancers. Study findings and constraints: At doses 0.1 to 3.0 mg/kg, CD4+ and CD8+ clones expanded. Normalized T-cell clonal expansion was also low in a subset of nonresponders.

V was cut by 2 bases and J by 6 bases, with 14 bases left in between. CDR3 size: 15 residues. Germline V lookup: CDR1 LNHDA, CDR2 SQIVND (reference sequence). With respect to this clone: Its antigen is unknown.

Sequencing was performed with immunoSEQ multiplex PCR; in TCRdb, only in-frame clones are kept and a portion is missing. Seen here are 70,000 to 90,000 clones, around four fifths observed once, and the top ten hold 1.5% to 2%. The gene calls are TRBV19 and TRBJ1-5, with D possibly matching TRBD1 (5 bases). The TCR was taken from an adult with an advanced solid tumor such as melanoma, head and neck, liver or kidney cancer. The sample in question was CD4+ or CD8+ T cells sorted from blood, obtained in a trial of the OX40 agonist ivuxolimab. DNA for the CDR3: TGTGCCAGTAGTATAAGTTCCACAGGAACTCAGCCCCAGCATTTT. Its protein is CASSISSTGTQPQHF.